What follows are 2 T cell receptor beta chains derived from one specimen sequenced in a study of T cell clonality in common variable immunodeficiency. The table came from immunoSEQ multiplex PCR; TCRdb's copy has only in-frame clones and leaves some out. The table lists some 33,000 clones, with no singletons. The material sequenced was peripheral blood mononuclear cells. These receptors all stem from a person aged 18 to 75 in good health.

This clone has a count of ten or more. The read halts 3 residues ahead of the CDR3 end, with the missing end drawn from the germline J gene. The chain carries TRBV20-1 and TRBJ1-6, with 12 bases that match TRBD1. CDR1 and CDR2 (germline): DFQATT, SNEGSKA (reference sequence). The J segment lost 8 bases and the V segment lost 3 bases, leaving 11 bases of the junction unmatched. CDR3 length: 17 amino acids. CDR3 sequence: CSASAGTGTGGDSPLHF. CDR3 DNA, as far as it was read: TGCAGTGCTAGCGCAGGAACGGGGACAGGGGGCGATTCACCC.

This clone has at least ten counts. With the read ending 3 residues before the CDR3 end, the germline J gene is used to fill in that end. The chain carries TRBV20-1 and TRBJ1-2; TRBD1 might be the D (6 bases). Germline V gene data show CDR1 as DFQATT and CDR2 as SNEGSKA (reference sequence). The CDR3 spans 11 residues. CDR3 residues: CSATTGYGYTF. The CDR3 bases that were read are TGCAGTGCTACCACAGGGTACGGC.